This entry lists 31 T cell receptor beta chains sequenced from one sample in a study of CD8 T cells in ankylosing spondylitis. Each CDR3 protein gets one entry after TCRdb re-called the 5' RACE reads with MiXCR. The table has 200,000 or so distinct CDR3 sequences, 10% to 15% seen once; the top ten hold roughly 11%. Sequenced input: blood, either unsorted or a sorted T cell fraction (not recorded which). The receptors come from a female donor with ankylosing spondylitis or in good health (not recorded which).

As for this clonotype: The junction and the germline gene differ at one end; a read error may be behind it. This rearrangement joins TRBV25-1 to TRBJ2-1; D unclear. The CDR3 totals 11 residues. The V gene's germline CDR1 is MGHDK and CDR2 SYGVNS. CDR3: CTSTGLDEQFF. The CDR3, as DNA: TGTACCAGCACCGGGCTCGATGAGCAGTTCTTC.

The V and J genes are TRBV6-5 and TRBJ1-4, with unresolved D. V lost 2 bases to trimming and J lost 4 bases, with 8 bases between them. The V gene's germline CDR1 is MNHEY and CDR2 SVGAGI. The CDR3 runs 14 residues. CDR3 DNA: TGTGCCAGCAGTTACCTATCCCATAATGAAAAACTGTTTTTT. Its translation is CASSYLSHNEKLFF.

This clonotype was counted ten times or more. The CDR3 bases are TGTGCCAGCAGTGACTCAGGACTAGCGGGTTACAATGAGCAGTTCTTC. Translating gives CASSDSGLAGYNEQFF. The V gene is TRBV6-4, the J gene TRBJ2-1; 11 positions match TRBD2. The CDR3 spans 16 residues. Losses at the gene ends were 0 bases for V and 4 bases for J; bases not matched to a gene: 2. In germline, CDR1 is MRHNA, CDR2 SNTAGT.

In its sample, this clonotype was seen many times. The rearrangement uses TRBV5-1 and TRBJ2-3; 8 nucleotides agree with TRBD1. The CDR3 is made up of 16 amino acids. Per the germline V gene, CDR1 is SGHRS and CDR2 is YFSETQ. V was clipped by 2 bases and J by 2 bases; unmatched bases: 7. For the CDR3, the DNA is TGCGCCAGCAGCTTCGGTTCAGGGGGCGTCACAGATACGCAGTATTTT. Its protein is CASSFGSGGVTDTQYF.

V usage is TRBV6-5 and J usage is TRBJ2-1; 11 bases agree with TRBD2. The V gene's germline CDR1 is MNHEY and CDR2 SVGAGI. V gave up 4 bases and J gave up 4 bases; unmatched junction bases: 6. This CDR3 comprises 16 residues. This chain's CDR3 is CASSSGGTSGYNEQFF. The CDR3 nucleotides are TGTGCCAGCAGTTCCGGGGGGACTAGCGGATACAATGAGCAGTTCTTC.

This clonotype was detected many times. The rearrangement uses TRBV4-1 and TRBJ1-1; 11 bases agree with TRBD1. V shed 4 bases, J shed 1 base, and the junction held 2 bases outside the gene matches. This CDR3 has 15 amino acids. CDR1 and CDR2 (germline): MGHRA, YSYEKL. The CDR3 nucleotides read TGCGCCAGCAGCCGAGGACAGGGGGCGAACACTGAAGCTTTCTTT. This encodes CASSRGQGANTEAFF.

Many counts were recorded for this clonotype. The J gene is TRBJ2-7, the V gene TRBV20-1, with 9 nucleotides matching TRBD2. Germline CDR1 and CDR2: DFQATT and SNEGSKA (reference sequence). The CDR3 is made up of 14 amino acids. J was trimmed by 6 bases and V by 3 bases; bases with no gene match: 9. The CDR3 sequence is CSAREIAGAGEQYF. The CDR3 DNA reads TGCAGTGCTAGGGAGATAGCGGGAGCCGGCGAGCAGTACTTC.

This clonotype occurred many times. The chain uses TRBV4-2 and TRBJ1-4, with D hard to call. The CDR3 covers 14 residues. V gave up 5 bases and J gave up 2 bases, with 9 bases separating them. Germline CDR1 reads LGHNA; CDR2 reads YNFKEQ. CDR3 coding DNA: TGTGCCAGCAGCGACGGATCGACTAATGAAAAACTGTTTTTT. This codes for CASSDGSTNEKLFF.

As concerns this clonotype: It may be a read error: a sequence one base away is much more abundant. This rearrangement joins TRBV7-9 to TRBJ1-1; 10 bases are a match to TRBD1. The CDR3 totals 14 residues. Germline lookup yields CDR1 SEHNR and CDR2 FQNEAQ (reference sequence). CDR3 sequence: CASSPLTGGTETFF. In DNA, the CDR3 is TGTGCCAGCAGTCCATTGACAGGGGGCACTGAAACTTTCTTT.

Only a few counts were recorded for this clonotype. This may stem from a read error, because a much larger clone lies one nucleotide away. This rearrangement joins TRBV7-9 to TRBJ2-5; 12 bases match TRBD1. Germline V CDR1 and CDR2: SEHNR, FQNEAQ (reference sequence). CDR3 size: 17 residues. V was clipped by 3 bases and J by 9 bases; unmatched bases: 14. The CDR3 sequence is CASSFKGQGAMVEAQYF. The DNA for the CDR3 is TGTGCCAGCAGCTTCAAGGGACAGGGGGCGATGGTGGAGGCCCAGTACTTC.

V gene TRBV15 combines with J gene TRBJ1-2; D is unclear. The CDR3 extends over 13 amino acids. CDR1 LNHNV and CDR2 YYDKDF come from the germline V gene (reference sequence). The V and J ends lost 3 bases and 5 bases respectively, with 10 bases between them. CDR3 sequence: CATSSEDGYGYTF. The CDR3 DNA reads as TGTGCCACCAGCAGTGAGGACGGGTATGGCTACACCTTC.

The V gene is TRBV12-3 or TRBV12-4, the J gene TRBJ2-5; 8 positions agree with TRBD1. V shed 2 bases, J shed 2 bases, and the junction held 7 bases outside the gene matches. This CDR3 comprises 16 residues. In DNA form, the CDR3 reads TGTGCCAGCAGTTTACCATTCGGACAGGGTCAAGAGACCCAGTACTTC. Its translation is CASSLPFGQGQETQYF.

This clonotype occurred many times. The chain recombines TRBV5-6 with TRBJ1-1; TRBD1 might be the D (5 bases). The CDR3 runs to 14 residues. Germline lookup yields CDR1 SGHDT and CDR2 YYEEEE. V lost 2 bases and J 7 bases, leaving 15 bases between the germline ends. The CDR3 here is CASSFQGTGSEAFF. The CDR3 DNA follows: TGTGCCAGCAGCTTTCAAGGGACGGGCAGTGAAGCTTTCTTT.

This clonotype occurred many times. V usage is TRBV15 and J usage is TRBJ2-1; TRBD2 agrees at 7 bases. The V gene end was trimmed by 0 bases and the J gene end by 1 base; junction bases not matched to a gene: 15. The CDR3 has 20 amino acids. Germline loops: CDR1 LNHNV, CDR2 YYDKDF (reference sequence). The CDR3 DNA follows: TGTGCCACCAGCAGAGACCTTCCCGTGGGGGGGACTTGGTCCTACAATGAGCAGTTCTTC. This encodes CATSRDLPVGGTWSYNEQFF.

This chain uses TRBV7-9 with TRBJ2-3; D is tentatively TRBD1 or TRBD2 (6 bases each). This CDR3 has 16 amino acids. Trimming shortened V by 3 bases and J by 0 bases, and 13 bases separated the two germline ends. Looked up from germline, CDR1 is SEHNR and CDR2 is FQNEAQ (reference sequence). The CDR3 sequence is CASSFSVGGSTDTQYF. CDR3 coding DNA: TGTGCCAGCAGCTTTAGCGTAGGGGGGAGCACAGATACGCAGTATTTT.

This clonotype was observed at least ten times. The genes are TRBV6-1 and TRBJ2-2, with D possibly being TRBD2 (6 bases). The CDR3 is 15 amino acids. Germline lookup yields CDR1 MNHNS and CDR2 SASEGT. Trimming cost V 5 bases and J 1 base, with 11 bases left between them. CDR3 DNA: TGTGCCAGCAGTACCGGGACTCTGAACACCGGGGAGCTGTTTTTT. Translation gives CASSTGTLNTGELFF.

This clonotype came up a few times. The chain combines TRBV20-1 with TRBJ2-3; 10 bases map to TRBD2. The CDR3 runs to 14 residues. Germline assignment: CDR1 DFQATT and CDR2 SNEGSKA (reference sequence). The ends lost 3 bases at V and 1 base at J; junction bases unmatched: 1. Here the CDR3 DNA reads TGCAGTGCTAGGCTAGCGGGAGGCACAGATACGCAGTATTTT. It codes for CSARLAGGTDTQYF.

The CDR3 sequence is CASSLGSRLNSTEAFF. Here the CDR3 DNA reads TGCGCCAGCAGCTTGGGCTCTCGCCTTAACTCGACTGAAGCTTTCTTT. This chain joins TRBV5-1 and TRBJ1-1; D unresolved. The CDR3 extends over 16 amino acids. Germline V CDR1 and CDR2: SGHRS, YFSETQ. The ends were cut back, 0 bases at V and 5 bases at J, with 17 bases in the middle.

This clonotype was seen ten or more times. The rearrangement joins TRBV6-2 or TRBV6-3 to TRBJ2-5, with D perhaps TRBD2 (6 bases). V was cut by 1 base and J by 5 bases, with 11 bases left in between. This CDR3 has 14 residues. Germline values: CDR1 MNHEY, CDR2 SVGEGT. This chain's CDR3 is CASSYWRADETQYF. The CDR3 region has the DNA TGTGCCAGCAGTTACTGGAGGGCCGATGAGACCCAGTACTTC.

This clonotype was counted ten times or more. This chain connects TRBV12-3 or TRBV12-4 to TRBJ1-2, with 7 bases matching TRBD1. The CDR3 runs 14 residues. Germline trimming cut 2 bases from V and 3 bases from J; bases unmatched to any gene: 3. CDR3 sequence reads: CASSLNRGDYGYTF. The CDR3 coding sequence is TGTGCCAGCAGTTTAAACAGGGGTGACTATGGCTACACCTTC.

This clonotype was picked up a small number of times. V is TRBV5-1 and J is TRBJ2-2; no firm D call. This CDR3 spans 12 amino acids. The V end was cut by 4 bases, the J end by 3 bases, with 4 bases between. Germline lookup yields CDR1 SGHRS and CDR2 YFSETQ. CDR3 protein: CASSHYTGELFF. As DNA, the CDR3 is TGCGCCAGCAGCCACTACACCGGGGAGCTGTTTTTT.

This clonotype was detected ten times or more. CDR3 sequence reads: CASSFGATNTEAFF. The CDR3 DNA is TGTGCCAGCAGTTTTGGAGCCACGAACACTGAAGCTTTCTTT. The chain combines TRBV12-3 or TRBV12-4 with TRBJ1-1, with D hard to call. This CDR3 has 14 residues. V shed 3 bases and J shed 1 base, with 9 bases lying between them.

Points on this clonotype: A much bigger clone sits one base away, suggesting this may be a read error. V usage is TRBV4-2 and J usage is TRBJ2-4; TRBD1 matches at 7 bases. Looked up from germline, CDR1 is LGHNA and CDR2 is YNFKEQ. CDR3 length equals 13 residues. In nucleotides, the CDR3 is TGTGTCAGCAGCCTCGGGACAGAAAACATTCAGTACTTC. Translated: CVSSLGTENIQYF.

This clonotype was seen a few times. V and J are TRBV20-1 and TRBJ2-7; 8 bases match TRBD2. V shed 3 bases, J shed 2 bases, and the junction held 9 bases outside the gene matches. Germline CDR1 and CDR2: DFQATT and SNEGSKA (reference sequence). The CDR3 spans 15 residues. The CDR3, as DNA: TGCAGTGCTAGGAAACAACTAGCGGATCCCTACGAGCAGTACTTC. Protein: CSARKQLADPYEQYF.

The chain combines TRBV7-9 with TRBJ2-2; maybe TRBD1 (6 bases). This CDR3 contains 16 residues. Between the trimmed V and J ends, which lost 7 bases and 1 base, there was a span of 16 bases. CDR1 is SEHNR and CDR2 is FQNEAQ in the germline V gene (reference sequence). The CDR3 DNA follows: TGTGCCAGCACCACTTGGGGGACAATGAACACCGGGGAGCTGTTTTTT. Encoded protein: CASTTWGTMNTGELFF.

This clonotype was detected ten times or more. The rearrangement uses TRBV20-1 and TRBJ2-3; 7 positions match TRBD2. Trimming took 6 bases from V and 0 from J; bases not matched to a gene: 9. Germline loops: CDR1 DFQATT, CDR2 SNEGSKA (reference sequence). The CDR3 runs 15 residues. CDR3 in DNA: TGCAGTGCCCTGGAGGGCGGGAGCAGCACAGATACGCAGTATTTT. Its translation: CSALEGGSSTDTQYF.

With regard to this clonotype: This clone may be a read error of a much larger clone one base away. This chain connects TRBV29-1 to TRBJ2-2; TRBD2 matches at 7 bases. This CDR3 is 14 amino acids long. Per the germline V gene, CDR1 is SQVTM and CDR2 is ANQGSEA. CDR3 in amino acids: CSVGLAVNIGELFF. In DNA, the CDR3 is TGCAGCGTTGGACTAGCAGTGAACATCGGGGAGCTGTTTTTT.

Turning to this clonotype: Here the CDR3 omits its conserved ending phenylalanine or tryptophan, so a read error is the likely source. The chain uses TRBV29-1 and TRBJ1-1, with a weak D call TRBD1 (6 bases). CDR1 is SQVTM, CDR2 ANQGSEA, per germline. V was shortened by 4 bases and J by 2 bases, with 14 bases between the two germline ends. The CDR3 has 14 amino acids. The CDR3 sequence is CSVGGGRGNTEAFL. CDR3 nucleotides: TGCAGCGTTGGGGGTGGCAGGGGCAACACTGAAGCTTTCCTT.

The chain is built from TRBV7-2 and TRBJ1-1, with TRBD1 matching over 11 bases. In germline, CDR1 is SGHTA, CDR2 FQGNSA. Trimming removed 5 bases from V and 7 bases from J; junction bases left unmatched: 3. The CDR3 consists of 13 residues. As DNA, the CDR3 is TGTGCCAGCAGCCGGGACAGGGGGGGTGAAGCTTTCTTT. This codes for CASSRDRGGEAFF. Variable domain in full (rest from reference TRBV7-2 and TRBJ1-1): GAGVSQSPSNKVTEKGKDVELRCDPISGHTALYWYRQSLGQGLEFLIYFQGNSAPDKSGLPSDRFSAERTGGSVSTLTIQRTQQEDSAVYLCASSRDRGGEAFFGQGTRLTVV.

The chain combines TRBV27 with TRBJ2-2; 12 bases match TRBD2. CDR1 and CDR2 (germline): MNHEY, SMNVEV (reference sequence). CDR3 length: 16 amino acids. V was clipped by 6 bases and J by 4 bases; unmatched bases: 6. DNA for the CDR3: TGTGCCAGCAGGCGGACTAGCGGGATTTCCACCGGGGAGCTGTTTTTT. Amino acids: CASRRTSGISTGELFF.

This clonotype was seen a few times. CDR3 bases: TGTGCCAGCAGTTTACAGGGGGCAGGCGAGCAGTACTTC. Translating gives CASSLQGAGEQYF. The V gene is TRBV27, the J gene TRBJ2-7, with 8 bases that match TRBD1. Germline CDR1 is MNHEY and CDR2 is SMNVEV (reference sequence). CDR3 length: 13 residues. The ends lost 2 bases at V and 6 bases at J; junction bases unmatched: 3.